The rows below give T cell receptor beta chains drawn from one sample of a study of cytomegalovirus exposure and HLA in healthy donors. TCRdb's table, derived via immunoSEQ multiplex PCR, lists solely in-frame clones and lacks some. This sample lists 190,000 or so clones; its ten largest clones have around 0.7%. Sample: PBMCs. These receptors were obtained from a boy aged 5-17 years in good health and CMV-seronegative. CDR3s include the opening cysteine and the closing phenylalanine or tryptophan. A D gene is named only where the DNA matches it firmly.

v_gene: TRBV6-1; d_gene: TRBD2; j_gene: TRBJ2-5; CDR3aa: CASSGRLAGAQETQYF; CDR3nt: TGTGCCAGCAGTGGGCGACTAGCGGGGGCCCAAGAGACCCAGTACTTC
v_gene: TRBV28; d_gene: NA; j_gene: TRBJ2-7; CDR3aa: CASSFSTDNEQYF; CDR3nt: TGTGCCAGCAGTTTCTCGACAGATAACGAGCAGTACTTC
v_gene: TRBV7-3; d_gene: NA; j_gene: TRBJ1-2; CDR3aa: CASSLSPGRGYTF; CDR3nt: TGTGCCAGCAGCTTATCCCCCGGTCGGGGCTACACCTTC
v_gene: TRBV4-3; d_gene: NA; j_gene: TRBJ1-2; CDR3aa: CASSQVSGWDYGYTF; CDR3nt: TGCGCCAGCAGCCAAGTATCAGGTTGGGACTATGGCTACACCTTC
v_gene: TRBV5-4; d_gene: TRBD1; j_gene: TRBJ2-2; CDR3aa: CASSVSPGQGGTGELFF; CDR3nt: TGTGCCAGCAGCGTGTCACCGGGACAGGGAGGGACCGGGGAGCTGTTTTTT
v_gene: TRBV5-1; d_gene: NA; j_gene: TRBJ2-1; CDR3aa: CASSKPDSSYNEQFF; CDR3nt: TGCGCCAGCAGCAAGCCTGACAGCTCCTACAATGAGCAGTTCTTC
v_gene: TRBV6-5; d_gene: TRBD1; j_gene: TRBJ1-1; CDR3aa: CASGPGQIMNTEAFF; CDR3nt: TGTGCCAGCGGACCGGGACAGATCATGAACACTGAAGCTTTCTTT
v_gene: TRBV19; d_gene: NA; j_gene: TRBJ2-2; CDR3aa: CASSTFTESGELFF; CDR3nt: TGTGCCAGTAGTACCTTCACAGAGAGCGGGGAGCTGTTTTTT
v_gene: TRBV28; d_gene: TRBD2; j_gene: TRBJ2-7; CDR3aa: CASSLIAGGSSYEQYF; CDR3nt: TGTGCCAGCAGTCTTATCGCGGGGGGGAGCTCCTACGAGCAGTACTTC
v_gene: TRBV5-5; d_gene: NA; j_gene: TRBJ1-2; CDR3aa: CASSSNPGNYGYTF; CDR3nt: TGTGCCAGCAGTTCTAATCCAGGGAACTATGGCTACACCTTC